This is a list of T cell receptor beta chains from one sample in a study of cytomegalovirus exposure and HLA in healthy donors. Measured with immunoSEQ multiplex PCR; TCRdb has only the in-frame clones, and not every one. The sample shows 170,000 or so clones, 80% to 85% of them seen only once. Sequencing input: PBMCs. The receptors derive from a man aged 18 to 29 in good health and CMV-seronegative. CDR3s include the opening cysteine and the closing phenylalanine or tryptophan. Each record gives: clone size, J gene, V gene, D gene, CDR3 DNA, CDR3 protein. The D gene is left open where the match is weak. Expanded clones get a size class; other rows say once, few or many, or leave the size out.

>few|TRBJ2-5|TRBV18|-
TGTGCCAGCTCACCAGGGGAGGTCGAGACCCAGTACTTC
CASSPGEVETQYF
>-|TRBJ1-6|TRBV28|TRBD1
TGTGCCAGCAGTTTAATCAGGGGGATCTCACCCCTCCACTTT
CASSLIRGISPLHF
>few|TRBJ2-2|TRBV6-4|-
TGTGCCAGCAGTGCTACGGGTGAAGGGGACACCGGGGAGCTGTTTTTT
CASSATGEGDTGELFF
>-|TRBJ1-2|TRBV5-1|-
TGCGCCAGCAGCTCACAGGACTATGGCTACACCTTC
CASSSQDYGYTF
>-|TRBJ1-6|TRBV6-1|-
TGTGCCAGCAGTGAAGAGAGGGGACTGTATAATTCACCCCTCCACTTT
CASSEERGLYNSPLHF
>-|TRBJ1-1|TRBV5-8|TRBD1
TGTGCCAGCAGCCGGGGGCAGGGGGCTTGGTACACTGAAGCTTTCTTT
CASSRGQGAWYTEAFF
>-|TRBJ2-5|TRBV7-2|-
TGTGCCAGCAGCTTAGTGTACGAGAAAGAGACCCAGTACTTC
CASSLVYEKETQYF
>-|TRBJ1-2|TRBV5-1|-
TGCGCCAGCAGCTCCGAGGACAGAAACTATGGCTACACCTTC
CASSSEDRNYGYTF
>-|TRBJ2-1|TRBV2|TRBD2
TGTGCCAGCACGCGGGAGACCGGGAATGAGCAGTTCTTC
CASTRETGNEQFF
>-|TRBJ1-4|TRBV5-1|-
TGCGCCAGCAGCATCGCCCACAGGGAGGGTGATGAAAAACTGTTTTTT
CASSIAHREGDEKLFF
>-|TRBJ2-7|TRBV10-3|TRBD1
TGTGCCATCGGGGCCCCCGGGACAGCCGACTACGAGCAGTACTTC
CAIGAPGTADYEQYF
>-|TRBJ2-7|TRBV5-1|-
TGCGCCAGCAGCTTGAATTTTGGGAGCTCCTACGAGCAGTACTTC
CASSLNFGSSYEQYF
>-|TRBJ2-1|TRBV2|TRBD2
TGTGCCAGCAGTGTTAGCGGGCCACCCTACAATGAGCAGTTCTTC
CASSVSGPPYNEQFF
>-|TRBJ2-1|TRBV5-6|-
TGTGCCAGCAGCAGTGGCAGGTACAATGAGCAGTTCTTC
CASSSGRYNEQFF
>-|TRBJ1-1|TRBV28|-
TGTGCCAGCAGAACCCCCGGGGGCACTGAAGCTTTCTTT
CASRTPGGTEAFF
>-|TRBJ2-7|TRBV2|TRBD2
TGTGCCAGCAGCCGGACTAGCGGGGCCTCCTACGAGCAGTACTTC
CASSRTSGASYEQYF
>-|TRBJ2-1|TRBV7-2|TRBD2
TGTGCCAGCAGCTCATATCCCGGGACTAGCGGGAGGAATGAGCAGTTCTTC
CASSSYPGTSGRNEQFF
>-|TRBJ2-5|TRBV9|-
TGTGCCAGCAGCGTAGTAGATCAAGAGACCCAGTACTTC
CASSVVDQETQYF
>-|TRBJ1-1|TRBV10-3|TRBD1
TGTGCCATCAGTGATACGGGACAGGGAGACACTGAAGCTTTCTTT
CAISDTGQGDTEAFF
>few|TRBJ1-6|TRBV7-9|TRBD1
TGTGCCAGCAGCTCCCCGGGACAGGGTATCGCACCCCTCCACTTT
CASSSPGQGIAPLHF
>-|TRBJ2-1|TRBV14|-
TGTGCCAGCAGCCAGAGTCAGGTAGATGAGCAGTTCTTC
CASSQSQVDEQFF
>-|TRBJ1-5|TRBV6-5|TRBD1
TGTGCCAGCAGAGGGACAGATGGGAATCAGCCCCAGCATTTT
CASRGTDGNQPQHF
>-|TRBJ1-2|TRBV9|-
TGTGCCAGCAGCGTATCGGCCCCCCATCAACCCAGCGCAAAATCCTCCTATGGCTACACCTTC
CASSVSAPHQPSAKSSYGYTF
>-|TRBJ2-5|TRBV28|-
TGTGCCAGCAGTCCTCCCGACCGGGTTTCTGAGCAGTACTTC
CASSPPDRVSEQYF
>few|TRBJ1-6|TRBV4-1|-
TGCGCCAGCAGCCAAGATTCAGGCTATAATTCACCCCTCCACTTT
CASSQDSGYNSPLHF
>-|TRBJ1-1|TRBV27|TRBD1
TGTGCCAGCAGTTTTGGGACAGTGAACACTGAGGCTTTCTTT
CASSFGTVNTEAFF
>-|TRBJ1-4|TRBV6-6|-
TGTGCCAGCAGTGTGGGACGGGGGAATGAAAAACTGTTTTTT
CASSVGRGNEKLFF
>-|TRBJ1-4|TRBV5-6|-
TGTGCCAGCAGCTTGGTCCACGCCCGGGGATCTAATGAAAAACTGTTTTTT
CASSLVHARGSNEKLFF
>-|TRBJ1-1|TRBV7-9|-
TGTGCCATCCCGAGGGGACGGGGGGTCCACACTGAAGCTTTCTTT
CAIPRGRGVHTEAFF
>once|TRBJ2-7|TRBV7-9|TRBD1
TGTGCCAGCAGCACAAGGGACAGGGACGAGCAGTACTTC
CASSTRDRDEQYF
>-|TRBJ2-3|TRBV4-3|-
TGCGCCAGCAGCCAAGACGGAGGGGCGGGTCGGAGCACAGATACGCAGTATTTT
CASSQDGGAGRSTDTQYF
>-|TRBJ2-1|TRBV28|-
TGTGCCAGCAGTTTACGGCGAGGACACTTAGATGAGCAGTTCTTC
CASSLRRGHLDEQFF
>-|TRBJ1-3|TRBV29-1|-
TGCAGCGTTGGAACAGAAGGAAACACCATATATTTT
CSVGTEGNTIYF
>-|TRBJ2-2|TRBV6-6|-
TGTGCCAGCAGCCCGGGGGAAGCCGGGGAGCTGTTTTTT
CASSPGEAGELFF
>-|TRBJ1-5|TRBV15|-
TGTGCCACCAGCAGAGATCGAGGGAATCAGCCCCAGCATTTT
CATSRDRGNQPQHF
>-|TRBJ1-6|TRBV14|-
TGTGCCAGCAGCCAAGATAACAGGCAGAGGAGCTCCTATAATTCACCCCTCCACTTT
CASSQDNRQRSSYNSPLHF
>-|TRBJ1-1|TRBV7-9|-
TGTGCCAGCAGCCGTAGCGGGTGGCCTGAAGCTTTCTTT
CASSRSGWPEAFF
>-|TRBJ2-7|TRBV18|TRBD2
TGTGCCAGCTCACCGGTGACTAGCGGGACCGGGGAGCAGTACTTC
CASSPVTSGTGEQYF
>-|TRBJ2-7|TRBV9|-
TGTGCCAGCAGCGTAGACCCCAGGGCAAACGAGCAGTACTTC
CASSVDPRANEQYF
>-|TRBJ1-2|TRBV9|-
TGTGCCAGCAGCGTGGGGACACCGGCTGGCTACACCTTC
CASSVGTPAGYTF
>-|TRBJ2-3|TRBV4-1|-
TGCGCCAGCAGCCAAGGACAGTTGACGAGCACAGATACGCAGTATTTT
CASSQGQLTSTDTQYF
>-|TRBJ1-4|TRBV2|-
TGTGCCAGCAGAACACAGATTAATGAAAAACTGTTTTTT
CASRTQINEKLFF
>-|TRBJ2-5|TRBV28|TRBD1
TGTGCCAGCAAGGGACAGGGAAGGGAGACCCAGTACTTC
CASKGQGRETQYF
>-|TRBJ1-1|TRBV9|TRBD1
TGTGCCAGCAGCAAAGACGGGACAGGGAACACTGAAGCTTTCTTT
CASSKDGTGNTEAFF
>-|TRBJ1-5|TRBV6-5|-
TGTGCCAGCAGTTACTCCGGACAAAGCAATCAGCCCCAGCATTTT
CASSYSGQSNQPQHF
>-|TRBJ2-1|TRBV4-3|TRBD2
TGCGCCAGCAGCCAAGTCGGGACTAGCGCGAACAATGAGCAGTTCTTC
CASSQVGTSANNEQFF
>-|TRBJ2-2|TRBV4-3|TRBD2
TGCGCCAGCAGCCAAGAAACTAGCGGGCCCCACACCGGGGAGCTGTTTTTT
CASSQETSGPHTGELFF